This T cell receptor beta chain was documented in a study of T-cell reconstitution after alpha-beta-depleted transplantation in children. This clonotype was recorded many times. The target antigen is unknown. Study conclusions and caveats: Alpha-beta T cells present about two months after transplant were reported to originate from several hundred expanded graft clones.

The length of the CDR3 is 15 residues. Unmatched junction bases numbered 6, after V lost 6 bases and J lost 0 bases. It was with unique molecular identifiers that the TCRbeta library was prepared. MiXCR, applied by TCRdb to the PCR reads, yields one record per CDR3 protein. The table records about 830,000 distinct CDR3 sequences, 15% to 20% of them present only once. The sequencing here drew on PBMCs, mostly from graft donor cells, taken 360 days after TCRalphabeta/CD19-depleted stem cell transplant. This rearrangement joins TRBV12-3 or TRBV12-4 to TRBJ2-7; TRBD1 matches 9 bases. This TCR was recovered from a male patient younger than 18 who had a stem cell transplant for acute lymphoblastic leukemia, so the T cells may come from the graft donor. CDR3 DNA sequence: TGTGCCAGCAGGCAGACAGGGGGTAGCTCCTACGAGCAGTACTTC. Translated, it gives CASRQTGGSSYEQYF.